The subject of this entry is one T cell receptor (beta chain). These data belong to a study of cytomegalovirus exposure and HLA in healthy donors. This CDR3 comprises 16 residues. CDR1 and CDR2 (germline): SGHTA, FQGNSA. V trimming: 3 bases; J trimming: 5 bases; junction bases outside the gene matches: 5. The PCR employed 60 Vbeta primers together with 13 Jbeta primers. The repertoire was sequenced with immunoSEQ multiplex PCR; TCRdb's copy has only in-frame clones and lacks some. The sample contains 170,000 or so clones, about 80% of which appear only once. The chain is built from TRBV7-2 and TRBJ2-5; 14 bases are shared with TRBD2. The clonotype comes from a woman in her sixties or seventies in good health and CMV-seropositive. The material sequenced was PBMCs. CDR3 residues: CASSLTSGGAGETQYF. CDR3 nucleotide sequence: TGTGCCAGCAGCTTGACTAGCGGGGGGGCAGGGGAGACCCAGTACTTC.